Listed below are T cell receptor beta chains from one sample, sequenced in a study of blood T cells in healthy people across ages. MiXCR, run by TCRdb on the 5' RACE reads, gives a single entry per CDR3 protein. The repertoire includes over 600,000 distinct CDR3 sequences, more than 55% of them detected once, and under 30% sits in the top ten. The sample was blood. All receptors come from a man aged 40-50 years in good health. CDR3s include the opening cysteine and the closing phenylalanine or tryptophan. The D gene is left open where the match is weak. The size entry is marked missing in some rows and otherwise reads once, few, many or a size class.

TRBV2	-	TRBJ1-1	-	CASSPTGPPRATEAFF	TGTGCCAGCAGTCCCACCGGCCCCCCGAGGGCCACTGAAGCTTTCTTT
TRBV28	-	TRBJ1-4	-	CASREVARGFEKLFF	TGTGCCAGCAGGGAGGTGGCGCGAGGCTTTGAAAAACTGTTTTTT
TRBV27	TRBD1	TRBJ1-2	-	CASSLLGTVDGYTF	TGTGCCAGCAGTTTATTGGGGACAGTAGACGGCTACACCTTC
TRBV4-3	-	TRBJ2-7	few	CASSQDQGGVYEQYF	TGCGCCAGCAGCCAAGATCAAGGGGGGGTCTACGAGCAGTACTTC
TRBV7-3	-	TRBJ2-3	-	CASSLTPGQSQYF	TGTGCCAGCAGCTTGACACCGGGACAATCCCAGTATTTT
TRBV6-5	-	TRBJ1-2	-	CASSLSKDSLYGYTF	TGTGCCAGCAGTTTATCTAAGGACAGTCTCTATGGCTACACCTTC
TRBV27	-	TRBJ1-2	-	CASSPWTLGTGNGYTF	TGTGCCAGCAGTCCGTGGACACTCGGGACGGGGAATGGCTACACCTTC
TRBV9	TRBD2	TRBJ2-7	-	CASGRGTSGMSSYNEQYF	TGTGCCAGCGGCCGAGGGACTAGCGGGATGAGCTCCTACAATGAGCAGTACTTC
TRBV20-1	-	TRBJ2-1	once	CSGPALTTYNEQFF	TGCAGTGGCCCGGCGCTCACCACCTACAATGAGCAGTTCTTC
TRBV6-6	-	TRBJ2-5	-	CASSYSREGRGKETQYF	TGTGCCAGCAGTTACTCGAGAGAGGGCAGGGGAAAAGAGACCCAGTACTTC
TRBV7-9	-	TRBJ2-4	-	CASSPSREQGRNIQYF	TGTGCCAGCAGCCCCTCCCGCGAGCAGGGTAGGAACATTCAGTACTTC
TRBV29-1	TRBD2	TRBJ2-5	once	CSVGQTSGGNEQYF	TGCAGCGTAGGGCAGACTAGCGGGGGAAATGAGCAGTACTTC
TRBV18	TRBD1	TRBJ1-4	many	CASSPAGTGDEKLFF	TGTGCCAGCTCACCCGCCGGGACAGGGGACGAAAAACTGTTTTTT
TRBV4-3	TRBD2	TRBJ2-4	many	CASSQGYTASGRVGDIQYF	TGCGCCAGCAGCCAAGGGTATACCGCTAGCGGGAGGGTCGGGGACATTCAGTACTTC
TRBV27	TRBD1	TRBJ2-7	-	CASVPGPGTGPYEQYF	TGTGCCAGCGTTCCCGGCCCCGGGACAGGTCCCTACGAGCAGTACTTC
TRBV6-6	-	TRBJ2-1	few	CASNSDTGYNEQFF	TGTGCCAGCAATAGCGACACAGGCTACAATGAGCAGTTCTTC
TRBV27	TRBD1	TRBJ2-7	-	CASSFGQGACEQYF	TGTGCCAGCAGTTTTGGACAGGGGGCGTGCGAGCAGTACTTC
TRBV27	TRBD1	TRBJ2-5	few	CASGEGGYQETQYF	TGTGCCAGCGGGGAAGGGGGCTACCAAGAGACCCAGTACTTC
TRBV28	-	TRBJ2-1	-	CASSLMAIGPKSSYNEQFF	TGTGCCAGCAGTTTGATGGCTATAGGACCTAAGAGCTCCTACAATGAGCAGTTCTTC
TRBV20-1	-	TRBJ2-3	-	CSARVLGDTQYF	TGCAGTGCTAGGGTCCTGGGCGATACGCAGTATTTT
TRBV12-3/TRBV12-4	-	TRBJ1-1	few	CASSPLRTGNTEAFF	TGTGCCAGCAGCCCTCTACGGACGGGGAACACTGAAGCTTTCTTT
TRBV4-3	TRBD1	TRBJ2-6	-	CASSLTGTELSGANVLTF	TGCGCCAGCAGCCTTACCGGGACAGAACTATCTGGGGCCAACGTCCTGACTTTC
TRBV5-5	-	TRBJ2-1	-	CASSLELARRGQFF	TGTGCCAGCAGCTTGGAACTAGCCCGGAGGGGGCAGTTCTTC
TRBV9	-	TRBJ2-3	-	CASSGGGYTQYF	TGTGCCAGCAGCGGGGGTGGGTATACGCAGTATTTT
TRBV27	-	TRBJ2-7	-	CASSLSSSTSEQYF	TGTGCCAGCAGTTTATCGTCGAGTACGAGCGAGCAGTACTTC
TRBV20-1	-	TRBJ2-6	-	CSASPFSGANVLTF	TGCAGTGCTAGCCCTTTCTCTGGGGCCAACGTCCTGACTTTC
TRBV29-1	-	TRBJ1-2	few	CSARTQGRYGYTF	TGCAGTGCCCGGACGCAGGGCCGCTATGGCTACACCTTC
TRBV7-6	TRBD2	TRBJ2-3	-	CASSSPTPGLAADTQYF	TGTGCCAGCAGCTCGCCGACCCCGGGACTAGCTGCAGATACGCAGTATTTT
TRBV7-3	-	TRBJ2-4	-	CASSEGHGDIQYF	TGTGCCAGCAGCGAAGGGCATGGAGACATTCAGTACTTC
TRBV5-1	-	TRBJ2-3	few	CASSLSDGSTDTQYF	TGCGCCAGCAGCTTGTCCGACGGGAGCACAGATACGCAGTATTTT
TRBV6-6	-	TRBJ2-2	-	CASSVGSGELFF	TGTGCCAGCAGCGTGGGGTCCGGGGAGCTGTTTTTT
TRBV2	-	TRBJ2-3	-	CASSEALPPRGTQYF	TGTGCCAGCAGTGAAGCGCTACCACCTAGGGGTACGCAGTATTTT
TRBV29-1	TRBD1	TRBJ1-2	-	CSVLQGASGYTF	TGCAGCGTACTGCAGGGGGCAAGCGGCTACACCTTC
TRBV7-2	-	TRBJ1-2	few	CASSFFKGLNYGYTF	TGTGCCAGCAGCTTTTTTAAGGGCTTGAACTATGGCTACACCTTC
TRBV7-3	-	TRBJ2-1	-	CASSLMWGNEQFF	TGTGCCAGCAGCTTAATGTGGGGCAATGAGCAGTTCTTC
TRBV5-6	TRBD1	TRBJ2-7	few	CASSQTGQGIEQYF	TGTGCCAGCAGCCAAACAGGACAGGGGATCGAGCAGTACTTC
TRBV6-1	-	TRBJ2-1	-	CASSGGGESNEQFF	TGTGCCAGCAGTGGGGGCGGGGAGAGTAATGAGCAGTTCTTC
TRBV7-2	TRBD1	TRBJ1-2	-	CASSPGTGQGRYGYTF	TGTGCCAGCAGCCCCGGAACGGGACAGGGGCGGTATGGCTACACCTTC
TRBV7-9	-	TRBJ1-5	-	CASSLVVRGGPYSNQPQHF	TGTGCCAGCAGCTTAGTCGTCAGGGGAGGTCCCTATAGCAATCAGCCCCAGCATTTT
TRBV20-1	-	TRBJ1-1	few	CSARVRVTEAFF	TGCAGTGCTAGAGTCAGGGTCACTGAAGCTTTCTTT
TRBV20-1	-	TRBJ1-4	few	CSARDRRIEKLFF	TGCAGTGCTAGAGATCGCCGGATTGAAAAACTGTTTTTT
TRBV4-1	TRBD1	TRBJ2-1	-	CANSQVQGLNEQFF	TGCGCCAACAGCCAGGTACAGGGGTTGAATGAGCAGTTCTTC
TRBV7-2	-	TRBJ2-7	-	CASSLLPLAHIYEQYF	TGTGCCAGCAGCCTCCTTCCCCTGGCTCACATATACGAGCAGTACTTC
TRBV12-3/TRBV12-4	-	TRBJ1-5	-	CASSLITGPNQPQHF	TGTGCCAGCAGCCTAATCACGGGACCTAATCAGCCCCAGCATTTT
TRBV28	-	TRBJ2-7	-	CASGRGIAYNEQYF	TGTGCCAGCGGGCGTGGAATTGCCTACAATGAGCAGTACTTC
TRBV28	-	TRBJ2-7	-	CASSSPFRDPVQYF	TGTGCCAGCAGTTCTCCGTTCCGGGACCCCGTGCAGTACTTC